This T cell receptor beta chain was sequenced for a study of T cell responses to AZD1222 COVID-19 vaccine. Method: immunoSEQ multiplex PCR; TCRdb's copy keeps in-frame clones and lacks some. The sample has about 100,000 clones; 85% to 90% are singletons. CDR3 length: 12 amino acids. V was cut by 4 bases and J by 3 bases, with 7 bases left in between. Germline V gene lookup returns CDR1 SGHRS and CDR2 YFSETQ. The receptor was derived from an adult in good health. The specimen was peripheral blood, collected on day 0 of AZD1222 vaccination. The J gene is TRBJ1-2, the V gene TRBV5-1; D ambiguous. The CDR3 spells CASSAQDYGYTF. CDR3 nucleotides: TGCGCCAGCAGCGCACAAGACTATGGCTACACCTTC. The whole variable domain, remainder taken from reference TRBV5-1 and TRBJ1-2, is KAGVTQTPRYLIKTRGQQVTLSCSPISGHRSVSWYQQTPGQGLQFLFEYFSETQRNKGNFPGRFSGRQFSNSRSEMNVSTLELGDSALYLCASSAQDYGYTFGSGTRLTVV.